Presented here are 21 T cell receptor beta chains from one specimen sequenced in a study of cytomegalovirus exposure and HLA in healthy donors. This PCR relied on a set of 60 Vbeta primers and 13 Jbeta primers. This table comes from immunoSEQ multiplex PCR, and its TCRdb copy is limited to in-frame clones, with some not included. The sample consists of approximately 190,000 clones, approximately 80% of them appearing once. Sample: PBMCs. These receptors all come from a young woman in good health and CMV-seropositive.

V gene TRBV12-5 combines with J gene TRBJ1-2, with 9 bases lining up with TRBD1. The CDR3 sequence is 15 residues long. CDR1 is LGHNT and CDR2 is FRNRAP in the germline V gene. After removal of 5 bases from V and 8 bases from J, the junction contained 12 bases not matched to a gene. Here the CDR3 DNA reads TGTGCTAGTGGTATCTCGACAGGGGGTAAAGGCGGCTACACCTTC. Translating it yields CASGISTGGKGGYTF.

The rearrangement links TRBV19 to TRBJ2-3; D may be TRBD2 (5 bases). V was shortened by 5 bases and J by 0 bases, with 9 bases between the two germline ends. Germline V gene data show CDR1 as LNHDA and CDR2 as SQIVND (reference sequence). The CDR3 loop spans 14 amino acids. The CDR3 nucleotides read TGTGCCAGTAGTCTTGGACTGAGCACAGATACGCAGTATTTT. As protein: CASSLGLSTDTQYF.

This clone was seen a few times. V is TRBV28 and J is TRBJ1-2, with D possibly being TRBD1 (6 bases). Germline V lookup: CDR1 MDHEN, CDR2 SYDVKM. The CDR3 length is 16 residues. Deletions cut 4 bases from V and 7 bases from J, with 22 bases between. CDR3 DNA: TGTGCCAGCAGTTCCCAGGGGCCAGGAGACTATGTTGGCTACACCTTC. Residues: CASSSQGPGDYVGYTF.

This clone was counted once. CDR3: CASSVLRETGELFF. CDR3 DNA sequence: TGTGCCAGCAGCGTACTAAGGGAGACCGGGGAGCTGTTTTTT. The V gene is TRBV9, the J gene TRBJ2-2; TRBD2 is a possible D gene (5 bases). CDR1 and CDR2 from the germline V gene are SGDLS and YYNGEE. The CDR3 totals 14 residues. Between the trimmed V and J ends, which lost 1 base and 5 bases, there was a span of 9 bases.

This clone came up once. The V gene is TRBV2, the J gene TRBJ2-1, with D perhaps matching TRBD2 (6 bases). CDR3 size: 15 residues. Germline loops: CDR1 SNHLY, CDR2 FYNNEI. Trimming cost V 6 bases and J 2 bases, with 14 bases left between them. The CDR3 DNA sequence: TGTGCCAGCAGCTCGACCGCGGGGCCCTACAATGAGCAGTTCTTC. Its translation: CASSSTAGPYNEQFF.

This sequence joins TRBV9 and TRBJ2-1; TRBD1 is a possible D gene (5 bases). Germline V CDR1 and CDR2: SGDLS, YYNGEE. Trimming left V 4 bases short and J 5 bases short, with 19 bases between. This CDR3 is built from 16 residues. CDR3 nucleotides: TGTGCCAGCAGCCTAGTCGATGGGGCTGGACACAATGAGCAGTTCTTC. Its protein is CASSLVDGAGHNEQFF.

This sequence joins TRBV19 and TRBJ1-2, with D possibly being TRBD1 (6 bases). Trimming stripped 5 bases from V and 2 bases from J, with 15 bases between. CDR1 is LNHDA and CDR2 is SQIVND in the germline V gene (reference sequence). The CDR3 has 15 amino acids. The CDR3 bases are TGTGCCAGTAGTCACGGGACAATTTCCAACTATGGCTACACCTTC. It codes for CASSHGTISNYGYTF.

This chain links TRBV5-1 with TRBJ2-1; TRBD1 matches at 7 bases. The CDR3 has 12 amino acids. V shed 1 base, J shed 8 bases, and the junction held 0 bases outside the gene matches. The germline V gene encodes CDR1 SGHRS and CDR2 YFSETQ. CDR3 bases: TGCGCCAGCAGCTTGACAGGGGATGAGCAGTTCTTC. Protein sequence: CASSLTGDEQFF.

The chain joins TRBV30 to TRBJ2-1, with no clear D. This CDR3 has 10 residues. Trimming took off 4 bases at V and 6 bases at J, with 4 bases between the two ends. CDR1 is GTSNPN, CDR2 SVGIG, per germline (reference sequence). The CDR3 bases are TGTGCCTGGATACTCAATGAGCAGTTCTTC. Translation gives CAWILNEQFF.

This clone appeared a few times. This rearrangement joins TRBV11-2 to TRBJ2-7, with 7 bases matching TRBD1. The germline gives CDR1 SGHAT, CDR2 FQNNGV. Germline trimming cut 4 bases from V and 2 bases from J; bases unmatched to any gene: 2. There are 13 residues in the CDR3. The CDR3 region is CASSWDRPYEQYF. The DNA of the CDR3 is TGTGCCAGCAGCTGGGACAGACCCTACGAGCAGTACTTC.

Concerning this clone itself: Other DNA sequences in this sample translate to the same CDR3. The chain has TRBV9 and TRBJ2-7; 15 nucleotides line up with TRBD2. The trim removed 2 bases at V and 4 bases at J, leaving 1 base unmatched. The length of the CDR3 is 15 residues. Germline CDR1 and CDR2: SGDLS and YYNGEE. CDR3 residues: CASSVGTSGRYEQYF. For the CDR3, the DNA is TGTGCCAGCAGCGTCGGGACTAGCGGGAGGTACGAGCAGTACTTC.

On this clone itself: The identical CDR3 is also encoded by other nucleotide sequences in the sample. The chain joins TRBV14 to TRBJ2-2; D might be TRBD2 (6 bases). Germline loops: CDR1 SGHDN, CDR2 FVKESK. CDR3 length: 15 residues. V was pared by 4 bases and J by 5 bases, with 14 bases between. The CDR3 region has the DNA TGTGCCAGCAGCCCCGGGGGTTTGAATACCGGGGAGCTGTTTTTT. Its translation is CASSPGGLNTGELFF.

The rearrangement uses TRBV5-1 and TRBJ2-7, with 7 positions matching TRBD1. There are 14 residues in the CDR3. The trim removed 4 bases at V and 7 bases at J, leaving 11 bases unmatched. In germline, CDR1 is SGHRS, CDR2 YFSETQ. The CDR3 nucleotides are TGCGCCAGCAGCCCAGACAGGGCTTTGGGGGAGCAGTACTTC. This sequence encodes CASSPDRALGEQYF.

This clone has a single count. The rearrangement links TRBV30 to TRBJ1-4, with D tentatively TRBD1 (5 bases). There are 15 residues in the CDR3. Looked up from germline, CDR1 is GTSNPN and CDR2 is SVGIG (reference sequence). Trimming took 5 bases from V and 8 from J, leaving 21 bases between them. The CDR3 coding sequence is TGTGCCTGGGGGGAATCCCAGGGTGTCTGGGAAAAACTGTTTTTT. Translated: CAWGESQGVWEKLFF.

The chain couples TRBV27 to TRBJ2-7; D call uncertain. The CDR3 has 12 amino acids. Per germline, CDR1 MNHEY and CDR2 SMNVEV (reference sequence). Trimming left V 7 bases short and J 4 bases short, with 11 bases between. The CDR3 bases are TGTGCCAGCACCTGGGCCCCTTACGAGCAGTACTTC. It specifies CASTWAPYEQYF.

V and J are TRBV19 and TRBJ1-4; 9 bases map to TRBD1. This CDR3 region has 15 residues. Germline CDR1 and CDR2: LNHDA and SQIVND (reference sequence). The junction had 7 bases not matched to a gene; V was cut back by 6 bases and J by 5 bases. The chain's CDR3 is CASSTTGTGNEKLFF. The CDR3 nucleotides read TGTGCCAGTAGCACCACAGGGACAGGGAATGAAAAACTGTTTTTT.

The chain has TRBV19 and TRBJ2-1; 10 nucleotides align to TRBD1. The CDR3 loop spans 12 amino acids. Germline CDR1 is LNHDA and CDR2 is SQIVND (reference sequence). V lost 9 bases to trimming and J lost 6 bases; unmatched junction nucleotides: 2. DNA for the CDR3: TGTGCCAGCCGGGACAGGGGCAATGAGCAGTTCTTC. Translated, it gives CASRDRGNEQFF.

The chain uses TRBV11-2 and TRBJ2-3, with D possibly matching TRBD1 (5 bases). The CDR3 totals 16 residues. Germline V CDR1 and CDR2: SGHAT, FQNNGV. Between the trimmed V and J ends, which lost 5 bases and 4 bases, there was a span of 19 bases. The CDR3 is CASSGNRGAGPDTQYF. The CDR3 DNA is TGTGCCAGCAGCGGAAACCGTGGGGCAGGCCCAGATACGCAGTATTTT.

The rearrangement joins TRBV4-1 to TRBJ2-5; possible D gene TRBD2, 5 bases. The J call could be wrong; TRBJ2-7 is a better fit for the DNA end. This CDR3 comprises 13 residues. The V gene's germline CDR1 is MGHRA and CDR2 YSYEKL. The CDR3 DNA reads TGCGCCAGCAGCCATTCCGGACTGAACGAGCAGTACTTC. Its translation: CASSHSGLNEQYF.

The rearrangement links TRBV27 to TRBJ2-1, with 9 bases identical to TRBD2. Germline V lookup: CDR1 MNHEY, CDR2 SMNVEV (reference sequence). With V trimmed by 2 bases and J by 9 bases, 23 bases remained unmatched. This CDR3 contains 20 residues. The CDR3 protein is CASSLRWATPRVAGVLEQFF. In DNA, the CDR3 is TGTGCCAGCAGTTTAAGGTGGGCGACCCCCAGGGTAGCGGGAGTACTTGAGCAGTTCTTC.

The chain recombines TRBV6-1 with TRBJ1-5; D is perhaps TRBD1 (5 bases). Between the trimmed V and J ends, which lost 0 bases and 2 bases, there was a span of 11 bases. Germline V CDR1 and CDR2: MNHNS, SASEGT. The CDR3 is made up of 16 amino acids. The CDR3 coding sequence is TGTGCCAGCAGTGAAGCGCTAGGACACCGCAATCAGCCCCAGCATTTT. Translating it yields CASSEALGHRNQPQHF.